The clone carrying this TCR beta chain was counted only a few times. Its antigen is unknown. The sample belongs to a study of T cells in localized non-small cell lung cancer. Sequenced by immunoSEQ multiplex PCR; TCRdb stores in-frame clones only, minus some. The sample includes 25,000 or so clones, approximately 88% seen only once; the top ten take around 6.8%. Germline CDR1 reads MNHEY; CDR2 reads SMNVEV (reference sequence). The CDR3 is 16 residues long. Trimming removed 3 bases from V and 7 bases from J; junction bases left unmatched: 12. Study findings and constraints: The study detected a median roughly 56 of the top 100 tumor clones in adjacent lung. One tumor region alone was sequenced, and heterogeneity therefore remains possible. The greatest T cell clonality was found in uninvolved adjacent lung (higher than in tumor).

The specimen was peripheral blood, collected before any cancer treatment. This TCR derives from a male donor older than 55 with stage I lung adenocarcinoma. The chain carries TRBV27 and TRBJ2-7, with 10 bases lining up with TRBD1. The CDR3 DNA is TGTGCCAGCAGTTTGGGGCCTAGTTGGACAGGGGGAGAGCAGTACTTC. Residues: CASSLGPSWTGGEQYF.